This entry describes one T cell receptor (beta chain). Source study methods: Counts of nucleated cells, estimated from reference gene primer amplification, were obtained. The method was immunoSEQ multiplex PCR; TCRdb's version includes in-frame clones alone and lacks a portion of them. That table gives V, J and clone size, and the DNA gave D and trimming. The sample consists of around 300,000 clones, approximately 85% of them appearing once. The record originates from a study of blood T cell repertoires in COVID-19. The wider study: Samples taken during acute and convalescent COVID-19 were collected in the United States, Italy and Spain. In each case, the material was cDNA or gDNA derived from T cells, B-cell-depleted T cells, or PBMCs.

The material sequenced was peripheral blood. The source is a human donor in a cohort sampled during active COVID-19.

DNA of the CDR3: TGTGCCAGCAGTACCACAGTGTTGCGAGAGCAGTACTTC. Translated: CASSTTVLREQYF. This chain uses TRBV6-5 with TRBJ2-7, with D uncertain. The V gene's germline CDR1 is MNHEY and CDR2 SVGAGI. CDR3 length equals 13 residues. V was pared by 5 bases and J by 7 bases, with 15 bases between.